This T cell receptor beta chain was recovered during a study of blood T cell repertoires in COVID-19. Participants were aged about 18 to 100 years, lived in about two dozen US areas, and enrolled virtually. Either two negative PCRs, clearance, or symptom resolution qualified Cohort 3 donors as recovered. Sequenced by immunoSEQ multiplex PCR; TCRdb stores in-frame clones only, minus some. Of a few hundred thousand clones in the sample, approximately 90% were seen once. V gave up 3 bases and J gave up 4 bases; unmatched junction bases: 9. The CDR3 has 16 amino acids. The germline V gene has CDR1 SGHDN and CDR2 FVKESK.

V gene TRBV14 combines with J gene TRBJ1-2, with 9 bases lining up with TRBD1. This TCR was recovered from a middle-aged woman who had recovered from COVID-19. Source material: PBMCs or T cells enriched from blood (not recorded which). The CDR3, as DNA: TGTGCCAGCAGCCAGGCCGGACAGGGGATATTCTATGGCTACACCTTC. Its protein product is CASSQAGQGIFYGYTF.